Included here is one T cell receptor beta chain sequence, with context. Its matching antigen is unknown. Tagging with unique molecular identifiers was a feature of the TCR beta cDNA libraries. Each CDR3 protein is one row after TCRdb ran MiXCR on the PCR reads. The table shows about 540,000 distinct CDR3 sequences, with around 34% occurring only once. This specimen belongs to a study of post-analysis software for immune sequencing data. For the study at large: Relapsing-remitting, secondary progressive and progressive-relapsing multiple sclerosis courses were included. Study results and limitations: Five TRBV segments occurring more often in patients than controls included TRBV5-6, TRBV5-1 and TRBV20-1. Among multiple sclerosis patients, normalized Chao1 diversity was significantly below that of controls.

Trimming cost V 4 bases and J 2 bases, with 15 bases left between them. The CDR3 length is 16 residues. Germline loops: CDR1 ENHRY, CDR2 SYGVKD. This rearrangement joins TRBV10-3 to TRBJ2-1, with D perhaps being TRBD1 or TRBD2 (5 bases each). The clonotype originates from a girl aged 2-17 years with multiple sclerosis. The sample comprised blood. The CDR3 DNA follows: TGTGCCATCAGTGTCAGGGCCGAGGGTGCCTACAATGAGCAGTTCTTC. This gives the protein CAISVRAEGAYNEQFF.